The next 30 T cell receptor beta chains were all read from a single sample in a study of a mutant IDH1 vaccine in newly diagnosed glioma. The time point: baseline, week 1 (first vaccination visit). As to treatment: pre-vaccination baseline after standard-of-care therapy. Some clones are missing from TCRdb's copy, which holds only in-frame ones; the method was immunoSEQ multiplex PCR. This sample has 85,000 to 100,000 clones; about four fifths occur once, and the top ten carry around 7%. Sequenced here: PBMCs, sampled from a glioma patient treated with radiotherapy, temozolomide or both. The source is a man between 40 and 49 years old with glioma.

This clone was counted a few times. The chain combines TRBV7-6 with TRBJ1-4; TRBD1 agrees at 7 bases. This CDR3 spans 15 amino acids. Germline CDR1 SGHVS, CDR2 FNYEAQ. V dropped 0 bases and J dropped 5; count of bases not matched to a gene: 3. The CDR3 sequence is CASSLAGGKNEKLFF. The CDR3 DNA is TGTGCCAGCAGCTTAGCAGGGGGCAAGAATGAAAAACTGTTTTTT.

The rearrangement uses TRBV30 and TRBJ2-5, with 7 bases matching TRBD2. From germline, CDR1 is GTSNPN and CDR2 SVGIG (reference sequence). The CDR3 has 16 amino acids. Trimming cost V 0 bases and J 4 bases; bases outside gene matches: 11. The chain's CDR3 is CAWSVPQRGSRETQYF. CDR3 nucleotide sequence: TGTGCCTGGAGTGTACCCCAGCGGGGCTCGAGAGAGACCCAGTACTTC.

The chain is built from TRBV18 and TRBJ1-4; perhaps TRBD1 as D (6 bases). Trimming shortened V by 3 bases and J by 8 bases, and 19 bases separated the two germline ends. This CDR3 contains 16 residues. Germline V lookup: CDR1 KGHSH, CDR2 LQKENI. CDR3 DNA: TGTGCCAGCTCACCCCGTACAGGGCCGGACGGCGAAAAACTGTTTTTT. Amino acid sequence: CASSPRTGPDGEKLFF.

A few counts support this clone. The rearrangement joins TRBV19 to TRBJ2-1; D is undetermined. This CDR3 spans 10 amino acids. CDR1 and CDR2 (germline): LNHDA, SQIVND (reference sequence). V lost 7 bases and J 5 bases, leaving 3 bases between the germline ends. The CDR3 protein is CASTNNEQFF. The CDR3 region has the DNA TGTGCCAGTACAAACAATGAGCAGTTCTTC.

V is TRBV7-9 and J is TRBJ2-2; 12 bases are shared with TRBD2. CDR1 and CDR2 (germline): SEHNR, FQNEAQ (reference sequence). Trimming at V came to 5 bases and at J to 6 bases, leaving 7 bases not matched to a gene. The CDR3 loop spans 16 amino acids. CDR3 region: CASSHASGRVSGELFF. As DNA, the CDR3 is TGTGCCAGCAGCCATGCTAGCGGGAGGGTCTCCGGGGAGCTGTTTTTT.

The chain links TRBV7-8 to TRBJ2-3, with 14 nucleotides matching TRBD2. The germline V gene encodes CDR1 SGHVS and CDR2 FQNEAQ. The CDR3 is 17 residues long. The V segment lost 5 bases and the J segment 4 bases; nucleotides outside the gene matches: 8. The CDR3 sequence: CASSPGLAGGSSDTQYF. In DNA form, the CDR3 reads TGTGCCAGCAGCCCCGGACTAGCGGGGGGCTCTTCAGATACGCAGTATTTT.

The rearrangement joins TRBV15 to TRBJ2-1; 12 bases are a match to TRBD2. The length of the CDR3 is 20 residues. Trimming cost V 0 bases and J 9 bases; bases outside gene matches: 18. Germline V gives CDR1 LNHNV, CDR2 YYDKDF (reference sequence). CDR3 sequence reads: CATSRDKALAGGKWGGEQFF. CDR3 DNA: TGTGCCACCAGCAGAGATAAGGCGCTAGCGGGGGGGAAGTGGGGCGGTGAGCAGTTCTTC.

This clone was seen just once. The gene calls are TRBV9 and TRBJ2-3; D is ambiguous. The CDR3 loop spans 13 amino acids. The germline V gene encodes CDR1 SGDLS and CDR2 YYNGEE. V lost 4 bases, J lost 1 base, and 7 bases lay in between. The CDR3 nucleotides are TGTGCCAGCAGCCTTCAGGGCACAGATACGCAGTATTTT. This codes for CASSLQGTDTQYF.

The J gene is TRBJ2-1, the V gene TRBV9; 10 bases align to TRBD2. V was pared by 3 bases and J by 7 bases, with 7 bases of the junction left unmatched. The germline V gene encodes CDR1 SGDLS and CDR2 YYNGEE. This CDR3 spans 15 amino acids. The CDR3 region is CASSDPSGSLNEQFF. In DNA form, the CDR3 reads TGTGCCAGCAGCGACCCTAGCGGGAGTCTGAATGAGCAGTTCTTC.

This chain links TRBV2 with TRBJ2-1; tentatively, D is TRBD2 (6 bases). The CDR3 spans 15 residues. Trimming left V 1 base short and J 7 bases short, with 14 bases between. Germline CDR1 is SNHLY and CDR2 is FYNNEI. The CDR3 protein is CASSEGGTASNEQFF. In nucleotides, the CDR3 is TGTGCCAGCAGTGAAGGCGGGACCGCCTCGAATGAGCAGTTCTTC.

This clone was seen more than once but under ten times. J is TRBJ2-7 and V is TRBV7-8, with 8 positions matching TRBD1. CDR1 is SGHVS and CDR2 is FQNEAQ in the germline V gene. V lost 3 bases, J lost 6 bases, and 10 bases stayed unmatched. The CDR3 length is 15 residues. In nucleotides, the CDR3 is TGTGCCAGCAGCTTCGGACGGACAGGGTATACCGAGCAGTACTTC. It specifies CASSFGRTGYTEQYF.

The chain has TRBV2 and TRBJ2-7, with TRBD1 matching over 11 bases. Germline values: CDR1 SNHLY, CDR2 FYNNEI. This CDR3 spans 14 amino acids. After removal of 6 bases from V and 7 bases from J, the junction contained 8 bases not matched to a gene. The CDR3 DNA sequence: TGTGCCAGCAGCCAGGACAGGGGGCTTCTTGAGCAGTACTTC. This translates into CASSQDRGLLEQYF.

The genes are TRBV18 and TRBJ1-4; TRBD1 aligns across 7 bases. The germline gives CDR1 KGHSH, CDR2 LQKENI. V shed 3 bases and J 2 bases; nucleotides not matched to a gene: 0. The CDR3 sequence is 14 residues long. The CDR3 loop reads CASSPGQTNEKLFF. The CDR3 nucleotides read TGTGCCAGCTCACCGGGACAGACTAATGAAAAACTGTTTTTT.

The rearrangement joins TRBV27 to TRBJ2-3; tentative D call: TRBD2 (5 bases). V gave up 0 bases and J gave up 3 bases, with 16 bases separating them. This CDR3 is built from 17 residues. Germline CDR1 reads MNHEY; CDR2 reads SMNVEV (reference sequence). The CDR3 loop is CASSLSFSGWRTDTQYF. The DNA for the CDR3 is TGTGCCAGCAGTTTATCTTTTTCGGGGTGGAGGACAGATACGCAGTATTTT.

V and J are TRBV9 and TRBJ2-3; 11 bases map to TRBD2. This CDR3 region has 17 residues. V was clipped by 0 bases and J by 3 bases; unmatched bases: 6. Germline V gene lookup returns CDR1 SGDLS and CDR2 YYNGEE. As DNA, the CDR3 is TGTGCCAGCAGCGTAGGAGGAAGACTAGCGGGGACAGATACGCAGTATTTT. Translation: CASSVGGRLAGTDTQYF.

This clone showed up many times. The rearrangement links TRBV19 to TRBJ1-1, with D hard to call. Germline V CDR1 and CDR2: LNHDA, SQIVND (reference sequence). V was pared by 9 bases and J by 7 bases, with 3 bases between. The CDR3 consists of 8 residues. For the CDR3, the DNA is TGTGCCAGGATTGAAGCTTTCTTT. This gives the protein CARIEAFF.

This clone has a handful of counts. The DNA of the CDR3 is TGCGCCAGCAGTGAGTCTGTCGCGGGCGAGCAGTACTTC. It yields the protein CASSESVAGEQYF. The V call is TRBV10-1, the J call TRBJ2-7; TRBD2 is a possible D gene (5 bases). CDR3 length: 13 residues. CDR1 is WNHNN, CDR2 SYGVQD, per germline (reference sequence). Trimming left V 0 bases short and J 6 bases short, with 9 bases between.

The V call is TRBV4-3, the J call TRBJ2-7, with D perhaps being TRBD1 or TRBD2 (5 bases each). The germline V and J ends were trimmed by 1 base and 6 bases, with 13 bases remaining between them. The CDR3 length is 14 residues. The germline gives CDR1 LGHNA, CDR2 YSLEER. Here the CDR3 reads CASSQGGEGSEQYF. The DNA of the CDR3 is TGCGCCAGCAGCCAAGGGGGAGAGGGGAGCGAGCAGTACTTC.

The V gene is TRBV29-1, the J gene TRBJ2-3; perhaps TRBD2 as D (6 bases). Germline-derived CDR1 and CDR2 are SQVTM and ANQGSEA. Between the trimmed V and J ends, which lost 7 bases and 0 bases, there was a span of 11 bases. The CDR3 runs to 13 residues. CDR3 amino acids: CSGWDSSTDTQYF. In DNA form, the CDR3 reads TGCAGCGGCTGGGACTCCAGCACAGATACGCAGTATTTT.

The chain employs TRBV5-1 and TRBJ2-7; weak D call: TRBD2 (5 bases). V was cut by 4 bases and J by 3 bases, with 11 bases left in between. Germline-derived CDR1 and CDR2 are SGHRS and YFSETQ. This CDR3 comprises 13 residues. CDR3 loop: CASSRDQRYEQYF. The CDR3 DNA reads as TGCGCCAGCAGCCGGGATCAACGCTACGAGCAGTACTTC.

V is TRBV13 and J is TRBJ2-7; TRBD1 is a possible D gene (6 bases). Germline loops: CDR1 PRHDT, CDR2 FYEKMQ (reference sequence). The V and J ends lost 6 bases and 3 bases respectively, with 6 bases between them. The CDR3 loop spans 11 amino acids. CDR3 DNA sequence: TGTGCCAGCAGACAGGGCTACGAGCAGTACTTC. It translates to CASRQGYEQYF.

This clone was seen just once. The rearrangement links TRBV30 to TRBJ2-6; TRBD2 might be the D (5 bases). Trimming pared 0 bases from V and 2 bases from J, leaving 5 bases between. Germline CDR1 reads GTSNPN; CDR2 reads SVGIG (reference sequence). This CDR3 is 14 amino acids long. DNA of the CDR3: TGTGCCTGGAGTGTCGGGGCTGGGGCCAACGTCCTGACTTTC. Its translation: CAWSVGAGANVLTF.

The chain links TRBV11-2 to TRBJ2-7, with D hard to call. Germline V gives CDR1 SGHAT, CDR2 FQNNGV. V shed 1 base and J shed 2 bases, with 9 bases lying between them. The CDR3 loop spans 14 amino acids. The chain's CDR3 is CASSLGASTYEQYF. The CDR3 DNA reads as TGTGCCAGCAGCTTAGGGGCCAGCACCTACGAGCAGTACTTC. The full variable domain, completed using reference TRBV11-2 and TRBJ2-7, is EAGVAQSPRYKIIEKRQSVAFWCNPISGHATLYWYQQILGQGPKLLIQFQNNGVVDDSQLPKDRFSAERLKGVDSTLKIQPAKLEDSAVYLCASSLGASTYEQYFGPGTRLTVT.

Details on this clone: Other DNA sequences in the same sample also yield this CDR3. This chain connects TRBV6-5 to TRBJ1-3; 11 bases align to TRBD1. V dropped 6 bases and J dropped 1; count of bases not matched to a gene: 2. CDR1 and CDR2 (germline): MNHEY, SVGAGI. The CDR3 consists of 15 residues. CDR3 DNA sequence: TGTGCCAGCAGCAGGGACAGGGGGTCTGGAAACACCATATATTTT. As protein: CASSRDRGSGNTIYF.

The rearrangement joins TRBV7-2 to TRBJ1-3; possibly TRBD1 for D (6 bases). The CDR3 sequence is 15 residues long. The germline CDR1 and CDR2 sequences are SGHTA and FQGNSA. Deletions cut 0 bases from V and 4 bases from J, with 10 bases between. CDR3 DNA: TGTGCCAGCAGCTTAGCCACAGGGTACGGAAACACCATATATTTT. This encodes CASSLATGYGNTIYF.

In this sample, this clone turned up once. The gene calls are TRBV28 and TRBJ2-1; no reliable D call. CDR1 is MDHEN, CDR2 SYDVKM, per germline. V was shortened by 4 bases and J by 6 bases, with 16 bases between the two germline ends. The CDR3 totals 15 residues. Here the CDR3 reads CASSYLGRWSNEQFF. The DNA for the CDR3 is TGTGCCAGCAGTTACCTAGGTCGATGGTCCAATGAGCAGTTCTTC.

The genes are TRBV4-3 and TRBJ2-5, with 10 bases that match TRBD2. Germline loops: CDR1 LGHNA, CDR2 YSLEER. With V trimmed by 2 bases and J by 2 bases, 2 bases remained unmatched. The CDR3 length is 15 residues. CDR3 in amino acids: CASSQLAGEQETQYF. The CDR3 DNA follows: TGCGCCAGCAGCCAACTAGCGGGGGAGCAAGAGACCCAGTACTTC.

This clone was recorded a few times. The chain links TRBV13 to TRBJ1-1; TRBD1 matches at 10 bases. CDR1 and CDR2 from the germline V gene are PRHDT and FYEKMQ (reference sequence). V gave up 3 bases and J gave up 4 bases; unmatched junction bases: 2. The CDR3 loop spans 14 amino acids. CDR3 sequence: CASSFWTGGTEAFF. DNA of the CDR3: TGTGCCAGCAGCTTTTGGACAGGGGGCACTGAAGCTTTCTTT.

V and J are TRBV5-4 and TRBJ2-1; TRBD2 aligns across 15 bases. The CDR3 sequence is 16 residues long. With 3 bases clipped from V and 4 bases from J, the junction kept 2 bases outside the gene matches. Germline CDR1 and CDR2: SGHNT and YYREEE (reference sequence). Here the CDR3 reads CASSYGTSGGYNEQFF. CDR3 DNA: TGTGCCAGCAGCTACGGGACTAGCGGGGGGTACAATGAGCAGTTCTTC.

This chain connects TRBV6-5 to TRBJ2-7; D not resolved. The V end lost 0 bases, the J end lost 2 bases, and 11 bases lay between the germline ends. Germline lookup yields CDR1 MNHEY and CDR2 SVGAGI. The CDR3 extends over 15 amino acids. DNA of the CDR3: TGTGCCAGCAGTTACTCGTCCGATCGAACCTACGAGCAGTACTTC. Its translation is CASSYSSDRTYEQYF.